This T cell receptor beta chain originates from a study of T cells after yellow fever vaccination. V lost 0 bases, J lost 6 bases, and 5 bases stayed unmatched. Looked up from germline, CDR1 is DFQATT and CDR2 is SNEGSKA (reference sequence). The CDR3 is 14 residues long. About this clonotype itself: Its target is unknown.

Template switching by 5'RACE produced TCR cDNA, adding a universal primer site and UMIs. TCRdb re-called the 5' RACE reads through MiXCR, storing one row per CDR3 protein. The repertoire holds some 500,000 distinct CDR3 sequences, approximately 12% seen once, with more than 13% in the top ten. Overall study results and limits: There was a small share of clonotypes that showed up in both the CD4 and CD8 compartments. Any FACS-sorted repertoire could hold abundant clonotypes that contaminate it from the bulk population. Subsequent booster samples again held most clones from primary vaccination (around 96% CD4, 85% to 90% CD8).

The V gene is TRBV20-1, the J gene TRBJ2-7; 10 bases match TRBD2. This TCR was sampled from a man aged 30 to 45 who received the YFV17D yellow fever vaccine. The material sequenced was PBMCs, taken on the day of the yellow fever booster vaccination. Written as DNA, the CDR3 is TGCAGTGCTAGAGATTTTAGCGGGAGGATCGAGCAGTACTTC. It specifies CSARDFSGRIEQYF.